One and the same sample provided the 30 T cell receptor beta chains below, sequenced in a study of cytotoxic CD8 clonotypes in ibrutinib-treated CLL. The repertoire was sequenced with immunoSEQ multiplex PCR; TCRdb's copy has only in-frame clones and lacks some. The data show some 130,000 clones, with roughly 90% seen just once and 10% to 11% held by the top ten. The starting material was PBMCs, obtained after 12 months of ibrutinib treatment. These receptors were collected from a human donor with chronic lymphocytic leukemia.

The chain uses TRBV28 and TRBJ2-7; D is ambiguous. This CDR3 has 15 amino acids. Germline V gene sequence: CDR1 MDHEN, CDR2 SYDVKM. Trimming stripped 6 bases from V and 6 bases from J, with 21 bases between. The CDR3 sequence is CASSKPRVRQSEQYF. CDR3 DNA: TGTGCCAGCAGCAAACCCCGGGTCAGGCAGAGCGAGCAGTACTTC.

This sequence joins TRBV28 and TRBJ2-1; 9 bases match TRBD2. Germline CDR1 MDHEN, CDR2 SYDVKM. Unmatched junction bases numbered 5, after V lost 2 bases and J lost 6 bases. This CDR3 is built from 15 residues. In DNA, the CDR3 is TGTGCCAGCAGTTTACAGCTAGCGGGGATCAATGAGCAGTTCTTC. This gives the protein CASSLQLAGINEQFF.

CDR3 residues: CASSPPGAGDETQYF. The CDR3, as DNA: TGTGCCAGCAGTCCCCCCGGGGCAGGGGATGAGACCCAGTACTTC. V usage is TRBV28 and J usage is TRBJ2-5, with D perhaps TRBD1 (6 bases). Per the germline V gene, CDR1 is MDHEN and CDR2 is SYDVKM. Trimming left V 5 bases short and J 5 bases short, with 18 bases between. The CDR3 totals 15 residues.

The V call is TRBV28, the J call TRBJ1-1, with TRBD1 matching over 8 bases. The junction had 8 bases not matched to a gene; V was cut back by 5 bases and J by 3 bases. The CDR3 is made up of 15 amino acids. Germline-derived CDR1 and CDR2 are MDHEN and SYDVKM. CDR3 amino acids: CASSPRQGLDTEAFF. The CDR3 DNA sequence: TGTGCCAGCAGTCCACGACAGGGGTTGGACACTGAAGCTTTCTTT.

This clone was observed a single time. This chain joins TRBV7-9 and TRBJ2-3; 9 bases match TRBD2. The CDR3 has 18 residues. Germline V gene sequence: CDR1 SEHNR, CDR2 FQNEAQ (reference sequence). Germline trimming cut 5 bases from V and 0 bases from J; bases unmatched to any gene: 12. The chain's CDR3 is CASSLPAGTSRSTDTQYF. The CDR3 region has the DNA TGTGCCAGCAGCCTTCCCGCTGGGACTAGCAGAAGCACAGATACGCAGTATTTT. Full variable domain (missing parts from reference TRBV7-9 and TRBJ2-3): DTGVSQNPRHKITKRGQNVTFRCDPISEHNRLYWYRQTLGQGPEFLTYFQNEAQLEKSRLLSDRFSAERPKGSFSTLEIQRTEQGDSAMYLCASSLPAGTSRSTDTQYFGPGTRLTVL.

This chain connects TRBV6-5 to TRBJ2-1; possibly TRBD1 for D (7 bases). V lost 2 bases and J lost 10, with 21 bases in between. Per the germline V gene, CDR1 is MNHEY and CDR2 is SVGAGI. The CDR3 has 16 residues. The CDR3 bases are TGTGCCAGCAGTTACGGGGCCCCTGCAGGGGGGTCGGAGCAGTTCTTC. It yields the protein CASSYGAPAGGSEQFF.

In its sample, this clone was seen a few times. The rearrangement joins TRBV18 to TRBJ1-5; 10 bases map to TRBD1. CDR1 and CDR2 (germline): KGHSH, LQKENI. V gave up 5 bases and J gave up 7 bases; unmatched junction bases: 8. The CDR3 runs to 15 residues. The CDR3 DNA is TGTGCCAGCTCAGGTGGGACAGGGGAAGGACAGCCCCAGCATTTT. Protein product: CASSGGTGEGQPQHF.

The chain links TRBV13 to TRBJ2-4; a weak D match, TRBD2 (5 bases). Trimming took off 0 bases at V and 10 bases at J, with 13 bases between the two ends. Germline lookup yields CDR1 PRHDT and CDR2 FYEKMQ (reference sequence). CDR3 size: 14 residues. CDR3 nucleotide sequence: TGTGCCAGCAGCTTAGGGGAGGACGGAAGGATTCAGTACTTC. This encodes CASSLGEDGRIQYF.

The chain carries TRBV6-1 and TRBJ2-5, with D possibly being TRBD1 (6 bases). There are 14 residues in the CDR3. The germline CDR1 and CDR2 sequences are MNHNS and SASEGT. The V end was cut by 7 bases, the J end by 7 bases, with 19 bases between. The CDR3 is CASIRSQGLGTQYF. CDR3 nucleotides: TGTGCCAGCATCCGTAGTCAGGGGTTGGGGACCCAGTACTTC.

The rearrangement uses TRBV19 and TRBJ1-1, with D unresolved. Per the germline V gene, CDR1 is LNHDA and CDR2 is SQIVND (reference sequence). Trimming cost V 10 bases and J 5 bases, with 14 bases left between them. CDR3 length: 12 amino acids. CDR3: CATTYGGTEAFF. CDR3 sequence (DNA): TGTGCCACCACATATGGAGGTACTGAAGCTTTCTTT.

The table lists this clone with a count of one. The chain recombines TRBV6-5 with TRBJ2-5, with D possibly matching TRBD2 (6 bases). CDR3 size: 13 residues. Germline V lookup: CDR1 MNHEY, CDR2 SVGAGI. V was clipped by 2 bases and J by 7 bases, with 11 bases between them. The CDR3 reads CASSYGGSGTQYF. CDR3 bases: TGTGCCAGCAGTTACGGCGGTAGCGGGACCCAGTACTTC.

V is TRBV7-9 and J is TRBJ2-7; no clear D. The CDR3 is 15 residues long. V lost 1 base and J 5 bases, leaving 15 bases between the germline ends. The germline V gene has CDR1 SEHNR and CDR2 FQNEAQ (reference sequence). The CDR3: CASSLVSGFNNEQYF. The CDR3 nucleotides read TGTGCCAGCAGCTTAGTGTCCGGGTTTAATAACGAGCAGTACTTC.

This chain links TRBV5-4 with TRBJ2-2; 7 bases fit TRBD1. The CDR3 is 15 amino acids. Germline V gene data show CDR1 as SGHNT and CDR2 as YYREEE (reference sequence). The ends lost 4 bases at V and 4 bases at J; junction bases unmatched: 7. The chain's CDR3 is CASSLGTDRTGELFF. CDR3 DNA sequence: TGTGCCAGCAGCCTCGGGACAGATCGCACCGGGGAGCTGTTTTTT.

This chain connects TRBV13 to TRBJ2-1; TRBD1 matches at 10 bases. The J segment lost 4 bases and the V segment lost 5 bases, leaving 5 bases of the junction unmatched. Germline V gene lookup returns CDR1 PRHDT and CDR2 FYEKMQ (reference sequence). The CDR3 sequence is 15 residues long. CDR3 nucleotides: TGTGCCAGCAGCGAACGGACAGGGGGTTACAATGAGCAGTTCTTC. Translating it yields CASSERTGGYNEQFF.

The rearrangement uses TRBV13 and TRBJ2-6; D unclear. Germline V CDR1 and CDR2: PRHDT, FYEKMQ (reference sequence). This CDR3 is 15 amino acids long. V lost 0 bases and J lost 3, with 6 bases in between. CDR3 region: CASSLGRGGANVLTF. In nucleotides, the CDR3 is TGTGCCAGCAGCTTAGGACGAGGTGGGGCCAACGTCCTGACTTTC. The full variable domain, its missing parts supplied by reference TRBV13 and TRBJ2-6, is AAGVIQSPRHLIKEKRETATLKCYPIPRHDTVYWYQQGPGQDPQFLISFYEKMQSDKGSIPDRFSAQQFSDYHSELNMSSLELGDSALYFCASSLGRGGANVLTFGAGSRLTVL.

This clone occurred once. CDR3 region: CASSDNEQYF. CDR3 coding DNA: TGTGCCAGCAGCGACAACGAGCAGTACTTC. The chain carries TRBV6-5 and TRBJ2-7, with D unclear. The V and J ends lost 6 bases and 5 bases respectively, with 5 bases between them. Germline V lookup: CDR1 MNHEY, CDR2 SVGAGI. There are 10 residues in the CDR3.

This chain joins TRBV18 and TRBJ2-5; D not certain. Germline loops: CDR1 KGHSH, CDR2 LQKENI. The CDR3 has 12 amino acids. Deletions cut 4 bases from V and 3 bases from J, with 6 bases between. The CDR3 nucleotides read TGTGCCAGCTCACAGACTGAAGAGACCCAGTACTTC. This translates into CASSQTEETQYF.

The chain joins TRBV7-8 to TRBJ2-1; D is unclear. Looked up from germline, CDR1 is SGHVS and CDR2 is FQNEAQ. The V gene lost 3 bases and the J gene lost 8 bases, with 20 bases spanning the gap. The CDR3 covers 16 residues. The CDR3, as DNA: TGTGCCAGCAGCTTTCGAATACTGTTCCTGGCAGATGAGCAGTTCTTC. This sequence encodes CASSFRILFLADEQFF.

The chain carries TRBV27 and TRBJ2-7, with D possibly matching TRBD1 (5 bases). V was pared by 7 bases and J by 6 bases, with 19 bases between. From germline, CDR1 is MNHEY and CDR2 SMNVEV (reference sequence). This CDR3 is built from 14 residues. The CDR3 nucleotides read TGTGCCAGCATCCCCCTAGGGGCCACGAGCGAGCAGTACTTC. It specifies CASIPLGATSEQYF.

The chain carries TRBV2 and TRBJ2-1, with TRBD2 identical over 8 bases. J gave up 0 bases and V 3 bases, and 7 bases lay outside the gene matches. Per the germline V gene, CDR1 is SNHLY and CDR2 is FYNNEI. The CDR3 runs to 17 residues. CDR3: CASSEVERGSSYNEQFF. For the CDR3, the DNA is TGTGCCAGCAGTGAGGTGGAGCGGGGGAGCTCCTACAATGAGCAGTTCTTC.

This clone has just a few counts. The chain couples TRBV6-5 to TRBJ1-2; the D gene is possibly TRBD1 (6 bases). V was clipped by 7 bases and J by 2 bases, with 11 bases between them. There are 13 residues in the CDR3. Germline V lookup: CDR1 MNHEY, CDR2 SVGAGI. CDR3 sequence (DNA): TGTGCCAGCAACCCGGGACAAAACTATGGCTACACCTTC. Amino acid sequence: CASNPGQNYGYTF.

The CDR3 bases are TGTGCCAGCAGTGAATCGGGGATCTATGGCTACACCTTC. Translation: CASSESGIYGYTF. This chain links TRBV6-1 with TRBJ1-2, with unresolved D. V was shortened by 2 bases and J by 4 bases, with 8 bases between the two germline ends. The germline gives CDR1 MNHNS, CDR2 SASEGT. The CDR3 extends over 13 amino acids.

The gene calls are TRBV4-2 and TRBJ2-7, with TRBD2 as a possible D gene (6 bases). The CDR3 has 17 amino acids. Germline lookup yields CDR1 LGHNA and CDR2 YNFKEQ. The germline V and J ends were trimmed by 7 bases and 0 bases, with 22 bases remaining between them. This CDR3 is CASTPRNLALSSYEQYF. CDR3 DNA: TGTGCCAGCACACCAAGAAATCTAGCGCTGAGCTCCTACGAGCAGTACTTC.

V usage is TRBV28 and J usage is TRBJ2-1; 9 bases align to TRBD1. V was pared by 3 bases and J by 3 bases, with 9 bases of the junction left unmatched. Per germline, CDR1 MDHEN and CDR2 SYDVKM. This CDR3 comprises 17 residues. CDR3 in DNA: TGTGCCAGCAGTTTTAACACCGGGACAGGGTACTACAATGAGCAGTTCTTC. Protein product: CASSFNTGTGYYNEQFF.

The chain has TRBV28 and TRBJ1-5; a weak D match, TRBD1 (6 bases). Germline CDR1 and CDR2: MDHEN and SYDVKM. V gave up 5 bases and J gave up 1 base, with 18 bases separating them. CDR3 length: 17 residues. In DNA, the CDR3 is TGTGCCAGCAGTATTGGGACCAGGGGTCGGAGCAATCAGCCCCAGCATTTT. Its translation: CASSIGTRGRSNQPQHF.

DNA for the CDR3: TGTGCCAGCAAGGGACAGGGGGCGCCGGGTAATGAAAAACTGTTTTTT. This encodes CASKGQGAPGNEKLFF. V gene TRBV27 combines with J gene TRBJ1-4; 12 bases line up with TRBD1. The CDR3 spans 16 residues. The germline gives CDR1 MNHEY, CDR2 SMNVEV (reference sequence). V lost 7 bases and J lost 4; bases outside the gene matches: 7.

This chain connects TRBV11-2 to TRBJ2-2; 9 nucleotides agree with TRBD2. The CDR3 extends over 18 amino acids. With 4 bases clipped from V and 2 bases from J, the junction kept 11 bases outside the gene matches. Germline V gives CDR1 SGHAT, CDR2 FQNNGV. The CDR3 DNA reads TGTGCCAGCAGCTCGGGACTAGCCCTTTTACGAAACACCGGGGAGCTGTTTTTT. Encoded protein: CASSSGLALLRNTGELFF. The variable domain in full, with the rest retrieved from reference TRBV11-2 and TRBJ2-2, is EAGVAQSPRYKIIEKRQSVAFWCNPISGHATLYWYQQILGQGPKLLIQFQNNGVVDDSQLPKDRFSAERLKGVDSTLKIQPAKLEDSAVYLCASSSGLALLRNTGELFFGEGSRLTVL.

The CDR3 DNA is TGTGCCAGCAGTTTCATTCCTGGGGCGGGAGAGACCCAGTACTTC. Translation: CASSFIPGAGETQYF. The chain couples TRBV27 to TRBJ2-5; D is possibly TRBD1 or TRBD2 (5 bases each). This CDR3 is 15 amino acids long. Germline CDR1 reads MNHEY; CDR2 reads SMNVEV (reference sequence). Trimming removed 3 bases at V and 4 bases at J, with 15 bases between.

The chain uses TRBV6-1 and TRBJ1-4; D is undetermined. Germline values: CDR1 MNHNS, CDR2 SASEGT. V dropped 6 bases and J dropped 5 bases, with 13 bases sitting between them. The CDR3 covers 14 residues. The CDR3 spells CASSQYDANEKLFF. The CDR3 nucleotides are TGTGCCAGCAGCCAATACGACGCGAATGAAAAACTGTTTTTT.

The CDR3 reads CASSLDPGANYATTNEKLFF. CDR3 DNA: TGCGCCAGCAGCTTGGATCCAGGGGCTAACTACGCTACAACTAATGAAAAACTGTTTTTT. The gene calls are TRBV5-1 and TRBJ1-4, with D tentatively TRBD1 (6 bases). The CDR3 length is 20 residues. Per germline, CDR1 SGHRS and CDR2 YFSETQ. The V gene lost 0 bases and the J gene lost 0 bases, with 21 bases spanning the gap.